This T cell receptor beta chain was identified during a study of shared clonotypes between healthy human individuals. This CDR3 has 15 residues. Trimming took off 4 bases at V and 4 bases at J, with 15 bases between the two ends. The germline gives CDR1 SGHRS, CDR2 YFSETQ. General study findings and limits: Generally, estimated richness proved larger in naive subsets than it did in memory subsets. Sample collection involved blood only; tissue repertoires are likely different.

Replicate PCRs from sorted subsets contained about 0.2 ug DNA, which is 31,000 or so T cell genomes. The protocol was immunoSEQ multiplex PCR, while the TCRdb copy is restricted to in-frame clones and leaves out a portion. Of hundreds of thousands of clones in the sample, less than 85% were seen once. This clone has just a few counts. The antigen remains undetermined. This CDR3 is also generated by other DNA sequences in the sample. The receptor was isolated from a woman aged 25-40 years in good health. The source material was memory CD4+ T cells sorted from blood. The subset was: CD45RA-negative fraction. The gene calls are TRBV5-1 and TRBJ2-1; D remains unclear. Written as DNA, the CDR3 is TGCGCCAGCAGCCTAACCTCCCCGGGTTACAATGAGCAGTTCTTC. Residues: CASSLTSPGYNEQFF.